This TCR beta chain was captured in a study of T cell repertoires in cytomegalovirus infection. This CDR3 comprises 14 residues. Germline V gene data show CDR1 as SGHTA and CDR2 as FQGNSA. On this clonotype: Its antigen is currently unknown. Being one base from a much bigger clone, this may be a read error.

TCRdb reprocessed the reads with MiXCR, giving one entry per CDR3 protein. The table lists some 700,000 distinct CDR3 sequences, roughly a third of them singletons, with around 2.6% in the top ten. Whole-study findings and limits: What dominated the ex vivo response were HLA-C-restricted CMV-specific TCR beta clonotypes.

The sample taken for sequencing was PBMCs. This TCR was recovered from a human donor in good health (CMV status not recorded). Some clones in this sample may be carry-over from other donors' samples. The chain combines TRBV7-2 with TRBJ2-3; TRBD2 agrees at 8 bases. DNA for the CDR3: TGTGCCAGCAGCCCGGGGGGGTTGACAGATACGCATTATTTT. The encoded protein is CASSPGGLTDTHYF.